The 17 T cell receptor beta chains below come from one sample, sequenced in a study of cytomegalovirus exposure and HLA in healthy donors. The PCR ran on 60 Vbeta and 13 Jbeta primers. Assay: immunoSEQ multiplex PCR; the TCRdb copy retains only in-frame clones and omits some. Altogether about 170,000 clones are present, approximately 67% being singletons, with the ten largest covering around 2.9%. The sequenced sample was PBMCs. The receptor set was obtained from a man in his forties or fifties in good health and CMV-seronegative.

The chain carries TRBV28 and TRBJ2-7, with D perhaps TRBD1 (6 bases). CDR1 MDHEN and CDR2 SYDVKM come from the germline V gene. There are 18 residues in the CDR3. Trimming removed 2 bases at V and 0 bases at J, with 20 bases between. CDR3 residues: CASSLRAGVPLFSYEQYF. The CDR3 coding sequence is TGTGCCAGCAGTTTAAGGGCAGGGGTCCCTCTTTTCTCCTACGAGCAGTACTTC.

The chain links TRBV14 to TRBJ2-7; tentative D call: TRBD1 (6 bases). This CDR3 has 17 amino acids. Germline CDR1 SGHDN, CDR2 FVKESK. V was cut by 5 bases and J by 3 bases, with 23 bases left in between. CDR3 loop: CASSRLRRQGIFYEQYF. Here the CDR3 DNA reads TGTGCCAGCAGCAGACTGCGGCGGCAGGGGATCTTCTACGAGCAGTACTTC.

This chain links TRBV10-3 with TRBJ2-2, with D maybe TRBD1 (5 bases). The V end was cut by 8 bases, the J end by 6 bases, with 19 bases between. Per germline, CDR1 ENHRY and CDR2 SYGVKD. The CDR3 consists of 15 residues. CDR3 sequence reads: CAIPTGRGESGELFF. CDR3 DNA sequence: TGTGCCATCCCCACCGGAAGGGGCGAGTCCGGGGAGCTGTTTTTT.

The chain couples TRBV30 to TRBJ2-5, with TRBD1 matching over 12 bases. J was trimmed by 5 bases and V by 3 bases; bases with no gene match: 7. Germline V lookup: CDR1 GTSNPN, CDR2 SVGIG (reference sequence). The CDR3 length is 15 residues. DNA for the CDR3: TGTGCCTGGAGGCAATGGGACAGGGGGCGGGAGACCCAGTACTTC. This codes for CAWRQWDRGRETQYF.

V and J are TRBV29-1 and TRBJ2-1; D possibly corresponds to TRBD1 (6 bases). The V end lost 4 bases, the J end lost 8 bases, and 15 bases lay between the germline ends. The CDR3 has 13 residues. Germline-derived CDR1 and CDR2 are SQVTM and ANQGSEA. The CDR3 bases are TGCAGCGTTGCGCGGGTGAAGGGGGATGAGCAGTTCTTC. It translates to CSVARVKGDEQFF.

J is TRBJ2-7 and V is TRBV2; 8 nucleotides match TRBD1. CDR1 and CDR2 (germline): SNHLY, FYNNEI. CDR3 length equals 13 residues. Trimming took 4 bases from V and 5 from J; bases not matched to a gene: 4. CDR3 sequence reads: CASSGTGSHEQYF. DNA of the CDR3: TGTGCCAGCAGTGGGACAGGGTCCCACGAGCAGTACTTC.

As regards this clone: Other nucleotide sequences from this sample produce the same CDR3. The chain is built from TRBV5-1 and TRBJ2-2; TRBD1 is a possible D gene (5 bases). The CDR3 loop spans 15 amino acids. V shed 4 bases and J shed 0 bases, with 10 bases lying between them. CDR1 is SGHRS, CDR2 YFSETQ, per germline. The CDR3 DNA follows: TGCGCCAGCAGCCTAGGGGCCGCGAACACCGGGGAGCTGTTTTTT. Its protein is CASSLGAANTGELFF.

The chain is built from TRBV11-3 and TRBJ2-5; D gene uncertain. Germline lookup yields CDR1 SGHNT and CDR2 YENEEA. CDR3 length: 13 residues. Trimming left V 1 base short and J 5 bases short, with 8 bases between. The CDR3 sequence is CASSLGEEETQYF. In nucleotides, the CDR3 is TGTGCCAGCAGCTTAGGTGAAGAGGAGACCCAGTACTTC.

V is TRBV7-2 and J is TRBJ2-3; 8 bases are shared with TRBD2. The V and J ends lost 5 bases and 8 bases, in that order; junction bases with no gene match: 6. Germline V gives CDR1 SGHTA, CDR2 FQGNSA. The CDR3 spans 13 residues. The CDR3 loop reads CASSALTSGTQYF. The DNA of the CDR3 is TGTGCCAGCAGCGCACTAACTAGCGGTACGCAGTATTTT.

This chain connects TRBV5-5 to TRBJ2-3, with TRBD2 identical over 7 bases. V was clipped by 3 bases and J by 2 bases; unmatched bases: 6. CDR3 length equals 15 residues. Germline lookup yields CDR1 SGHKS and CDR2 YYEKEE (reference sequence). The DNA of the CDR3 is TGTGCCAGCAGCTGGGAGGGCCGGAACACAGATACGCAGTATTTT. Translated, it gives CASSWEGRNTDTQYF.

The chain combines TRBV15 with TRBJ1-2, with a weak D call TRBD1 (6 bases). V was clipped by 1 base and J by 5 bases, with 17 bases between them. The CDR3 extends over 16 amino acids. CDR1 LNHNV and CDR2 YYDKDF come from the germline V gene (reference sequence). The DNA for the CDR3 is TGTGCCACCAGCAGAGGCGGACTTTTAGGGACATATGGCTACACCTTC. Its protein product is CATSRGGLLGTYGYTF.

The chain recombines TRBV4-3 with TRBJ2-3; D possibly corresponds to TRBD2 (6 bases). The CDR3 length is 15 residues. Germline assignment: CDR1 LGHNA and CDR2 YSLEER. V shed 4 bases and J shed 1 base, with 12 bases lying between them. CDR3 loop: CASSRRASGTDTQYF. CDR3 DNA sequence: TGCGCCAGCAGCCGGAGGGCTAGCGGCACAGATACGCAGTATTTT.

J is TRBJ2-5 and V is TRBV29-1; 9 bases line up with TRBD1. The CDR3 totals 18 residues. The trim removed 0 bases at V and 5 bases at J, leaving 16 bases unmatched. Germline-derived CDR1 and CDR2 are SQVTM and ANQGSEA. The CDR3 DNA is TGCAGCGTTGAAGATCGGCCGGGACAGGGAGTGGGTATGGAGACCCAGTACTTC. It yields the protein CSVEDRPGQGVGMETQYF.

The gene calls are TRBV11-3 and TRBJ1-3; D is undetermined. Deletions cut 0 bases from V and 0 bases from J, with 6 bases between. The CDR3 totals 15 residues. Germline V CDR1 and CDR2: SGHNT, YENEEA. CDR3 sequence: CASSLESGSGNTIYF. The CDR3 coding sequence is TGTGCCAGCAGCTTAGAGTCGGGCTCTGGAAACACCATATATTTT.

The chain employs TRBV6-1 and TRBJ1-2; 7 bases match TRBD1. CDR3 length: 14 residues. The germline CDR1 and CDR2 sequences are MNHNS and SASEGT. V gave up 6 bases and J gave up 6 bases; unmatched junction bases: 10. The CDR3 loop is CASRLPTGADGYTF. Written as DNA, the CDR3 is TGTGCCAGCAGACTACCCACAGGGGCTGATGGCTACACCTTC.

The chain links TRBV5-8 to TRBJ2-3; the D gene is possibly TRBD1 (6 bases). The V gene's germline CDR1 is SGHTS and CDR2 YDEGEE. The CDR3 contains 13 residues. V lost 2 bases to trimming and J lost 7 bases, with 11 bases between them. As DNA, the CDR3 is TGTGCCAGCAGCTTCTCAGGGGCAAATACGCAGTATTTT. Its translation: CASSFSGANTQYF. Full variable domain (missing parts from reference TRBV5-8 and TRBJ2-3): EAGVTQSPTHLIKTRGQQATLRCSPISGHTSVYWYQQALGLGLQFLLWYDEGEERNRGNFPPRFSGRQFPNYSSELNVNALELEDSALYLCASSFSGANTQYFGPGTRLTVL.

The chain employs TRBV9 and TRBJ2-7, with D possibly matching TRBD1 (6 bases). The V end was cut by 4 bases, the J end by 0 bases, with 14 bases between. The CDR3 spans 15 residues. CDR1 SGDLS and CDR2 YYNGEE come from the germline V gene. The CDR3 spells CASSPTGQSSYEQYF. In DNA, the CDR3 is TGTGCCAGCAGCCCAACCGGACAGAGCTCCTACGAGCAGTACTTC.